Presented here are 10 T cell receptor beta chains from one specimen sequenced in a study of cytotoxic CD8 clonotypes in ibrutinib-treated CLL. Produced via immunoSEQ multiplex PCR; TCRdb's table is partial and in-frame only. The repertoire has tens of thousands of clones, around three quarters of them found once; the top ten carry approximately 53%. The sequencing used PBMCs, collected after 24 months of ibrutinib treatment. The receptors were gathered from a human donor with chronic lymphocytic leukemia.

The rearrangement links TRBV13 to TRBJ2-7, with D possibly being TRBD1 or TRBD2 (7 bases each). Germline values: CDR1 PRHDT, CDR2 FYEKMQ (reference sequence). V was pared by 6 bases and J by 6 bases, with 21 bases between. This CDR3 is built from 15 residues. For the CDR3, the DNA is TGTGCCAGCAGGCCAGGGGGGGAGATGAGGGGCGAGCAGTACTTC. Translating it yields CASRPGGEMRGEQYF. The full variable domain, in which reference TRBV13 and TRBJ2-7 provide the parts outside the CDR3, is AAGVIQSPRHLIKEKRETATLKCYPIPRHDTVYWYQQGPGQDPQFLISFYEKMQSDKGSIPDRFSAQQFSDYHSELNMSSLELGDSALYFCASRPGGEMRGEQYFGPGTRLTVT.

The chain has TRBV5-1 and TRBJ2-3; 9 bases align to TRBD1. CDR1 is SGHRS and CDR2 is YFSETQ in the germline V gene. The CDR3 consists of 18 residues. Germline trimming cut 4 bases from V and 2 bases from J; bases unmatched to any gene: 14. CDR3 coding DNA: TGCGCCAGCAGCAGCCGTATCTCCGGGACAGGGTACACAGATACGCAGTATTTT. It translates to CASSSRISGTGYTDTQYF. Supplemented by reference TRBV5-1 and TRBJ2-3, the full variable domain reads KAGVTQTPRYLIKTRGQQVTLSCSPISGHRSVSWYQQTPGQGLQFLFEYFSETQRNKGNFPGRFSGRQFSNSRSEMNVSTLELGDSALYLCASSSRISGTGYTDTQYFGPGTRLTVL.

This chain uses TRBV6-1 with TRBJ1-2; D is possibly TRBD1 (6 bases). The CDR3 covers 15 residues. The germline gives CDR1 MNHNS, CDR2 SASEGT. The V end was cut by 5 bases, the J end by 7 bases, with 20 bases between. CDR3 residues: CASSKTTGDTGGYTF. As DNA, the CDR3 is TGTGCCAGCAGTAAAACGACAGGCGATACGGGTGGCTACACCTTC.

The V gene is TRBV7-3, the J gene TRBJ2-2; maybe TRBD2 (6 bases). This CDR3 has 14 amino acids. Trimming took off 2 bases at V and 4 bases at J, with 8 bases between the two ends. Germline CDR1 is SGHTA and CDR2 is FQGTGA. The CDR3 DNA is TGTGCCAGCAGCTTAGGAGGGAGCACCGGGGAGCTGTTTTTT. As protein: CASSLGGSTGELFF.

This chain connects TRBV11-2 to TRBJ2-5; tentatively, D is TRBD1 (5 bases). Germline assignment: CDR1 SGHAT and CDR2 FQNNGV. The germline V and J ends were trimmed by 5 bases and 2 bases, with 6 bases remaining between them. CDR3 size: 12 residues. The CDR3 region is CASSRQQETQYF. The CDR3 DNA sequence: TGTGCCAGCAGCCGACAGCAAGAGACCCAGTACTTC. Supplemented by reference TRBV11-2 and TRBJ2-5, the full variable domain reads EAGVAQSPRYKIIEKRQSVAFWCNPISGHATLYWYQQILGQGPKLLIQFQNNGVVDDSQLPKDRFSAERLKGVDSTLKIQPAKLEDSAVYLCASSRQQETQYFGPGTRLLVL.

This clone was detected many times. V gene TRBV29-1 combines with J gene TRBJ2-7; no clear D gene. Germline-derived CDR1 and CDR2 are SQVTM and ANQGSEA. The CDR3 covers 12 residues. The V end lost 6 bases, the J end lost 2 bases, and 11 bases lay between the germline ends. The chain's CDR3 is CSVGSGAYEQYF. In DNA, the CDR3 is TGCAGCGTGGGTTCGGGCGCCTACGAGCAGTACTTC.

Worth noting for this clone: A read error may produce the germline difference seen at one junction end. The V and J genes are TRBV5-1 and TRBJ1-2; weak D call: TRBD1 (5 bases). Looked up from germline, CDR1 is SGHRS and CDR2 is YFSETQ. The CDR3 runs to 12 residues. DNA of the CDR3: TGCACCAGCAGCTCTCAGGGATATGGCTACACCTTC. This sequence encodes CTSSSQGYGYTF.

V usage is TRBV2 and J usage is TRBJ2-2; TRBD1 agrees at 7 bases. Trimming removed 6 bases from V and 6 bases from J; junction bases left unmatched: 7. The germline V gene encodes CDR1 SNHLY and CDR2 FYNNEI. The CDR3 has 14 amino acids. In DNA, the CDR3 is TGTGCCAGCAGAGGACAGGTCGGGGCCGGGGAGCTGTTTTTT. Translation gives CASRGQVGAGELFF. Full variable domain (outside the CDR3, taken from reference TRBV2 and TRBJ2-2): EPEVTQTPSHQVTQMGQEVILRCVPISNHLYFYWYRQILGQKVEFLVSFYNNEISEKSEIFDDQFSVERPDGSNFTLKIRSTKLEDSAMYFCASRGQVGAGELFFGEGSRLTVL.

This chain links TRBV9 with TRBJ2-2; perhaps TRBD1 as D (6 bases). The V end was cut by 3 bases, the J end by 0 bases, with 6 bases between. The V gene's germline CDR1 is SGDLS and CDR2 YYNGEE. The CDR3 totals 14 residues. CDR3 nucleotide sequence: TGTGCCAGCAGCGACAGGGCGAACACCGGGGAGCTGTTTTTT. Its translation: CASSDRANTGELFF.

This rearrangement joins TRBV6-6 to TRBJ2-2, with TRBD1 as a possible D gene (7 bases). Germline V gene lookup returns CDR1 MNHNY and CDR2 SVGAGI (reference sequence). The CDR3 has 14 amino acids. Trimming removed 7 bases at V and 7 bases at J, with 16 bases between. The DNA for the CDR3 is TGTGCCAGCACCAGGGGGGACCGCGGCGGGGAGCTGTTTTTT. Translating gives CASTRGDRGGELFF.